The sequence of this TCR beta chain was determined in a study of CD8+CD57+ T cells in acquired aplastic anemia. General observations from the study: Overlap between patients and controls comprised roughly 30 CD8+ CDR3 sequences.

Genomic DNA templated the TCR beta VDJ and CDR3 profiling. MiXCR, applied by TCRdb to the reads, yields one record per CDR3 protein. The sample holds approximately 190,000 distinct CDR3 sequences; roughly half are singletons and the top ten take approximately 9.4%. Sequencing involved patients with CD8+CD57+ cell expansion previously shown by flow cytometry. Severe acquired aplastic anemia was present in all patients. The germline V gene has CDR1 DFQATT and CDR2 SNEGSKA (reference sequence). The length of the CDR3 is 14 residues. V trimming: 4 bases; J trimming: 5 bases; junction bases outside the gene matches: 10. Details on this clonotype: Its matching antigen is unknown.

This rearrangement joins TRBV20-1 to TRBJ2-5, with TRBD2 matching over 7 bases. The sequence was obtained from a human donor with aplastic anemia. Sequenced material: sorted CD4+, CD8+, or CD8+CD57+ T cells (not recorded which) from PBMCs. DNA for the CDR3: TGCAGTGCTACCCCGGGGGGTGAGGGGGAGACCCAGTACTTC. Protein sequence: CSATPGGEGETQYF.